Sequencing of this TCR beta chain was carried out in a study of blood T cells in healthy people across ages. Study results and caveats: Estimates based on one million T cells were treated as lower bounds.

A note on this clonotype: Antigen unknown.

Samples each had at least 5.5 micrograms of total RNA extracted. For the second PCR, which ran for 7 to 11 cycles, a sample-barcoded 5' primer and a J-beta primer mix were used. Each cDNA molecule, via a template-switch adaptor with 12 random nucleotides, was tagged. TCRdb called the 5' RACE reads again in MiXCR, with one record for every CDR3 protein. The repertoire holds over 1,500,000 distinct CDR3 sequences, with just under 50% as singletons. The CDR3 has 14 residues. CDR1 and CDR2 (germline): MNHEY, SVGAGI. Germline trimming cut 6 bases from V and 4 bases from J; bases unmatched to any gene: 8. The sequenced material came from blood. The chain recombines TRBV6-5 with TRBJ1-2; TRBD1 agrees at 7 bases. The receptor was derived from a woman between 35 and 50 years old in good health. DNA for the CDR3: TGTGCCAGCAGCTTGTACAGGGGTGGCTATGGCTACACCTTC. Amino acids: CASSLYRGGYGYTF.